This TCR beta chain was recorded in a study of T cell responses to AZD1222 COVID-19 vaccine (dated by TCRdb to the early 2020s). Looking at the study overall: AZD1222 recipients given second doses at about 4 weeks or at about 12 weeks were pooled, since spike-specific TCR depth and breadth were not found to differ between the two schedules. A total of approximately 240 trial participants underwent TCR sequencing, of whom nearly 210 received two doses of AZD1222 and about 25 received two doses of the MenACWY control vaccine. Trial participants were enrolled by age into 18-55, 56-69 and 70-plus year subgroups, with around 150, 28 and 57 TCR-sequenced participants respectively.

Notes on this clone: The antigen it binds to is not known. Base qualities are not recorded, but no much larger clone differs from it by a single base.

The CDR3, cysteine through phenylalanine, is 14 amino acids long. Only the CDR3 portion is preserved as DNA: 42 bases, with reading frame beginning at the first base. V loses 2 bases of germline sequence and J loses 0 bases, and the interval between the two ends is 5 bases. CDR1 and CDR2 are drawn from the germline V gene: SNHLY, FYNNEI. The CDR3 regions of human TCRbeta chains were analyzed by immunosequencing. The paper's processing steps were these. Repertoire TCRs were checked for matches against a reference library of SARS-CoV-2-specific TCRs that had been generated using the MIRA antigen-specificity platform. Breadth was defined as the fraction of unique TCRs that were SARS-CoV-2-associated. Depth was defined as the fraction of total T cells that were SARS-CoV-2-associated. Using the MIRA data, each spike-specific TCR was mapped to the spike region that the TCR reacts to and placed in a CD4 or CD8 class. Log10-transformed breadth and depth values were compared by one-way ANOVA with Sidak's multiple comparisons tests. TCRdb holds this immuneACCESS table with in-frame rearrangements only. Some clones are missing; in checked studies, unresolved V genes explain under half, and the rest has no known cause. The V and J calls and the clone size are those of that table, but D and trimming were determined from the DNA. In this sample the table shows about 150,000 clones, more than 85% of which occur a single time. The top ten clones comprise about 1.9% of the sample.

The intended sense of this specimen's time point label: baseline before first vaccination. The vaccinee samples were drawn from two UK trials, COV001 and COV002, one of which was a single-blind randomized controlled phase 2/3 trial testing AZD1222 (ChAdOx1 nCoV-19) in healthy adults. For TCRbeta chain sequencing, PBMC samples were collected from trial participants at day 0 and at day 28 after the second dose. The full study reports these points: The vaccine-associated CD4 TCRs covered the entire spike protein, and the dominant responses fell in regions 160-218 and 743-854. Conclusions about previously exposed vaccinees are limited because only 6 or 7 AZD1222 recipients were SARS-CoV-2 seropositive at baseline. Reportedly, almost half of the unique spike-specific TCRs recognized epitopes lying outside the regions that are mutated in the B.1.351 and B.1.1.7 variants. After two AZD1222 doses, both the breadth and the depth of spike-specific TCRs were significantly higher than at day 0 and than in MenACWY recipients. No day 14 peak-response samples were available, so repertoires were characterized only after the peak T cell response. In the small 56-69-year group, the increase in depth fell short of significance, most likely because of low power. Participants were mostly white British and included more females than males, and it was suggested by the authors that clonal diversity may have been underestimated.

This TCR came from an adult in good health. The V and J genes are TRBV2 and TRBJ2-1, with the D gene not confidently named. The source material was peripheral blood, sampled on day 0 of AZD1222 vaccination. The CDR3 region has the sequence CASSEWLSYNEQFF. Read as DNA, the sequence is TGTGCCAGCAGTGAATGGCTCTCCTACAATGAGCAGTTCTTC.